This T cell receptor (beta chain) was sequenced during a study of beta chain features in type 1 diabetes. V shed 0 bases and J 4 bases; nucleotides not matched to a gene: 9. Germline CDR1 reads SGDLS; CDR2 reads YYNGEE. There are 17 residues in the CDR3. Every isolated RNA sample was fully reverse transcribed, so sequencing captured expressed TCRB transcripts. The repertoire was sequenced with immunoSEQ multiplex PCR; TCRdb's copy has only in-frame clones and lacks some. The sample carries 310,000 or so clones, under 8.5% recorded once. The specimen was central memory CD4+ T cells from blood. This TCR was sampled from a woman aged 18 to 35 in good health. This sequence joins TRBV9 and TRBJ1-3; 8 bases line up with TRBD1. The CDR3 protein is CASSVEGSGTGGNTIYF. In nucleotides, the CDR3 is TGTGCCAGCAGCGTAGAAGGGAGTGGGACAGGCGGAAACACCATATATTTT.